Listed below are T cell receptor beta chains from one sample, sequenced in a study of blood T cell repertoires in COVID-19. The table came from immunoSEQ multiplex PCR; TCRdb's copy has only in-frame clones and leaves some out. This table has approximately 80,000 clones, about 88% appearing once. The sample taken for sequencing was peripheral blood. The receptors originated from a human donor in a cohort sampled during active COVID-19. Each CDR3 is given with its conserved first and last residue. Each record gives: V gene, clone size, CDR3 length, CDR3 protein. Not every row has a clone size; where given, it reads once, few, many or a size class.

>TRBV6-1|.|16
CASSDGGIGAYNEQFF
>TRBV18|once|18
CASSPRVSGGAIYNEQFF
>TRBV7-2|.|16
CASSLARGRGNNEQFF
>TRBV5-4|.|16
CASSSRSRLDKNIQYF
>TRBV2|.|13
CASVGRGSDGYTF
>TRBV21-1|.|16
CASTLRTTGSGNTIYF
>TRBV5-6|few|15
CASSLGTGPRRPQHF
>TRBV14|.|13
CASSASGSDTQYF
>TRBV6-5|.|13
CASSYSLVGQYTF
>TRBV6-1|.|16
CASSERQGVRNQPQHF
>TRBV16|.|15
CASSQAGRGGNTIYF
>TRBV2|.|16
CASGGGRIPSIYGYTF
>TRBV6-2/TRBV6-3|.|16
CASSYRTGMPNYGYTF
>TRBV27|few|14
CASSSGLAGGELFF
>TRBV19|.|14
CASSAGDRGYEQYF
>TRBV3-1/TRBV3-2|once|15
CASSQELRGRTEAFF
>TRBV30|.|15
CAWRPRDSSRNIQYF
>TRBV28|.|13
CASSFSNTGELFF
>TRBV3-1/TRBV3-2|once|15
CASSQARGPHNGYTF
>TRBV9|.|14
CASSVGADTGELFF
>TRBV28|many|15
CASSTHPGGAGGLYF
>TRBV29-1|few|14
CSVTLRTGGGEQYF
>TRBV3-1/TRBV3-2|few|18
CASSQALRLAGTTDTQYF
>TRBV6-4|.|15
CASSDSLDSYYGYTF
>TRBV5-1|.|15
CASSGNGGTNEKLFF
>TRBV30|.|14
CAWRPGLQNYGYTF
>TRBV4-1|.|13
CASSPVRVDTQYF
>TRBV19|.|13
CASRQGVGETQYF
>TRBV10-3|.|15
CAISEKAGGPDEQYF
>TRBV5-4|.|13
CASSRWTGDEQYF
>TRBV19|few|16
CASSIPGQGNNSPLHF
>TRBV6-6|.|15
CATGTSGGGTGELFF
>TRBV11-2|.|16
CASSSKSGDTYNEQFF